The source of this TCR beta chain is a study of immune heterogeneity within non-small cell lung tumors. Multiplex PCR amplified TCR beta CDR3 with 32 V and 13 J primers. TCRdb used MiXCR to reprocess the multiplex PCR reads, holding one entry per CDR3 protein. Here the sample spans about 5,600 distinct CDR3 sequences, roughly 18% being singletons. This clonotype was detected a few times. Genomic DNA extracted from bulk tumor tissue served as template. A total of about 0.6 ug was used per sample. Multiple widely separated biopsies were taken from each primary tumor at surgery. The patients were newly diagnosed with non-small cell lung cancer, had not been treated, and had curative surgery. CDR3 length equals 14 residues. V lost 3 bases and J 5 bases, leaving 13 bases between the germline ends.

Sample: lung tumor tissue. The rearrangement uses TRBV12-3 or TRBV12-4 and TRBJ2-5; weak D call: TRBD2 (5 bases). This TCR was recovered from a man aged 35-49 years with non-small cell lung cancer. CDR3 sequence reads: CASSFLGPGETQYF. In DNA, the CDR3 is TGTGCCAGCAGTTTTTTAGGGCCGGGGGAGACCCAGTACTTC.